The present entry profiles one TCR beta chain with its context. This sample stems from a study of T cells in Graves' hyperthyroidism and ophthalmopathy. Based on clinical symptoms, serum thyroxine and TRAb, thyroid ultrasound and orbital computed tomography, diagnoses were reached. The CDR3 runs to 18 residues. Per the germline V gene, CDR1 is LGHNA and CDR2 is YNFKEQ. V gave up 1 base and J gave up 0 bases, with 13 bases separating them. From RNA transcripts, TCR beta CDR3 regions were amplified. During a first-round RT-PCR of the TCR CDR3, the HTBI primer set was used. Via MiXCR, TCRdb re-called the multiplex PCR reads, giving one row per CDR3 protein. Of around 290,000 distinct CDR3 sequences in the sample, 13% are singletons; the top ten hold 7.5% to 8%.

The sequence was obtained from a woman aged 25 to 45 with Graves' hyperthyroidism that later progressed to Graves' ophthalmopathy. The chain recombines TRBV4-2 with TRBJ2-6, with a tentative D call TRBD1 (6 bases). Sequencing was performed on blood. The CDR3 coding sequence is TGTGCCAGCAGCCAAGTCCCCCTGGGGGCCTCTGGGGCCAACGTCCTGACTTTC. Amino acid sequence: CASSQVPLGASGANVLTF.